The 19 T cell receptor beta chains below all came from one sample that was sequenced in a study of T cell changes during pregnancy in multiple sclerosis. Clones were sequenced by immunoSEQ multiplex PCR, and TCRdb holds only the in-frame ones, with some missing. Among around 24,000 clones listed, approximately 86% were seen once. Sequencing used CD8+ T cells from peripheral blood mononuclear cells, obtained in the first trimester of pregnancy. The receptors stem from a female donor in good health, enrolled as a control in a pregnancy study.

The chain recombines TRBV11-3 with TRBJ2-1; a weak D match, TRBD2 (6 bases). V lost 5 bases and J lost 3, with 17 bases in between. Germline V gene lookup returns CDR1 SGHNT and CDR2 YENEEA. CDR3 size: 16 residues. Here the CDR3 reads CASSPGGGDGYNEQFF. CDR3 sequence (DNA): TGTGCCAGCAGCCCCGGTGGCGGGGACGGCTACAATGAGCAGTTCTTC.

The rearrangement joins TRBV19 to TRBJ1-2; D remains unclear. The CDR3 consists of 12 residues. Trimming shortened V by 5 bases and J by 8 bases, and 12 bases separated the two germline ends. Germline CDR1 and CDR2: LNHDA and SQIVND (reference sequence). The DNA for the CDR3 is TGTGCCAGTAGTCTGACGGAGGAGGGCTACACCTTC. Its protein product is CASSLTEEGYTF.

The gene calls are TRBV29-1 and TRBJ2-5, with TRBD1 as a possible D gene (6 bases). This CDR3 has 12 amino acids. CDR1 is SQVTM, CDR2 ANQGSEA, per germline. Trimming removed 2 bases from V and 5 bases from J, with 9 bases in between. The CDR3 nucleotides read TGCAGCGTTGAAATGGGGGCGGAGACCCAGTACTTC. It yields the protein CSVEMGAETQYF.

The V gene is TRBV19, the J gene TRBJ1-5, with 8 bases matching TRBD1. CDR3 length: 16 amino acids. The V and J ends lost 2 bases and 1 base, in that order; junction bases with no gene match: 4. Germline V CDR1 and CDR2: LNHDA, SQIVND (reference sequence). The CDR3 nucleotides are TGTGCCAGTAGTATAAGGACAGGGACCAGCAATCAGCCCCAGCATTTT. Translating it yields CASSIRTGTSNQPQHF. Using reference TRBV19 and TRBJ1-5 for the parts outside the CDR3, the full variable domain is DGGITQSPKYLFRKEGQNVTLSCEQNLNHDAMYWYRQDPGQGLRLIYYSQIVNDFQKGDIAEGYSVSREKKESFPLTVTSAQKNPTAFYLCASSIRTGTSNQPQHFGDGTRLSIL.

The chain links TRBV6-6 to TRBJ2-1, with 10 bases aligning to TRBD2. The CDR3 consists of 15 residues. CDR1 and CDR2 from the germline V gene are MNHNY and SVGAGI (reference sequence). V lost 4 bases to trimming and J lost 4 bases; unmatched junction nucleotides: 4. The CDR3 region has the DNA TGTGCCAGCAGTTTCTCTAGCGGGAGTTACAATGAGCAGTTCTTC. Amino acid sequence: CASSFSSGSYNEQFF.

This chain links TRBV15 with TRBJ1-1; 10 bases are a match to TRBD1. CDR1 and CDR2 from the germline V gene are LNHNV and YYDKDF (reference sequence). After removal of 5 bases from V and 4 bases from J, the junction contained 13 bases not matched to a gene. The CDR3 totals 17 residues. CDR3: CATSGGTGEISVTEAFF. CDR3 nucleotides: TGTGCCACCAGCGGTGGGACAGGGGAAATTTCCGTCACTGAAGCTTTCTTT. Full variable domain (remainder filled in from reference TRBV15 and TRBJ1-1): DAMVIQNPRYQVTQFGKPVTLSCSQTLNHNVMYWYQQKSSQAPKLLFHYYDKDFNNEADTPDNFQSRRPNTSFCFLDIRSPGLGDTAMYLCATSGGTGEISVTEAFFGQGTRLTVV.

This chain links TRBV27 with TRBJ2-5; TRBD2 matches at 11 bases. The CDR3 is 16 residues long. Per the germline V gene, CDR1 is MNHEY and CDR2 is SMNVEV (reference sequence). V gave up 5 bases and J gave up 5 bases; unmatched junction bases: 10. The CDR3 DNA reads as TGTGCCAGCAGTCCACTAGCGGGAGTGGGTGGGGAGACCCAGTACTTC. The encoded protein is CASSPLAGVGGETQYF.

V and J are TRBV9 and TRBJ2-7, with 11 bases aligning to TRBD2. CDR3 size: 15 residues. The trim removed 2 bases at V and 4 bases at J, leaving 5 bases unmatched. Germline CDR1 reads SGDLS; CDR2 reads YYNGEE. CDR3 amino acids: CASSVTSGRGYEQYF. In DNA, the CDR3 is TGTGCCAGCAGCGTTACTAGCGGGAGAGGTTACGAGCAGTACTTC.

The genes are TRBV19 and TRBJ2-1, with D perhaps matching TRBD1 (6 bases). V lost 0 bases to trimming and J lost 3 bases, with 12 bases between them. CDR1 LNHDA and CDR2 SQIVND come from the germline V gene (reference sequence). The CDR3 has 16 amino acids. CDR3 in amino acids: CASSIEQGYRYNEQFF. The CDR3, as DNA: TGTGCCAGTAGTATAGAGCAGGGGTACCGCTACAATGAGCAGTTCTTC.

The chain links TRBV7-6 to TRBJ2-3, with TRBD2 matching 10 bases. Germline CDR1 is SGHVS and CDR2 is FNYEAQ. The CDR3 loop spans 16 amino acids. The junction had 5 bases not matched to a gene; V was cut back by 5 bases and J by 0 bases. CDR3 amino acids: CASSEILAGSTDTQYF. In DNA, the CDR3 is TGTGCCAGCAGCGAGATACTAGCGGGAAGCACAGATACGCAGTATTTT. Full variable domain (rest looked up from reference TRBV7-6 and TRBJ2-3): GAGVSQSPRYKVTKRGQDVALRCDPISGHVSLYWYRQALGQGPEFLTYFNYEAQQDKSGLPNDRFSAERPEGSISTLTIQRTEQRDSAMYRCASSEILAGSTDTQYFGPGTRLTVL.

The rearrangement joins TRBV27 to TRBJ2-7; 16 bases agree with TRBD2. The germline V gene has CDR1 MNHEY and CDR2 SMNVEV (reference sequence). The CDR3 is 20 amino acids. Unmatched junction bases numbered 13, after V lost 5 bases and J lost 0 bases. CDR3 sequence reads: CASSTRGTSGRASLSYEQYF. The DNA of the CDR3 is TGTGCCAGCAGTACACGCGGGACTAGCGGGAGGGCCTCTCTCTCCTACGAGCAGTACTTC.

Regarding this clone: The sample carries other DNA sequences with the same CDR3. The chain recombines TRBV19 with TRBJ2-7, with D perhaps matching TRBD2 (6 bases). V lost 3 bases to trimming and J lost 7 bases, with 13 bases between them. This CDR3 has 13 residues. The V gene's germline CDR1 is LNHDA and CDR2 SQIVND (reference sequence). DNA of the CDR3: TGTGCCAGTAGTATTGGGGGACTCCGGGAGCAGTACTTC. Translating it yields CASSIGGLREQYF.

V usage is TRBV27 and J usage is TRBJ2-3, with 10 bases identical to TRBD2. Looked up from germline, CDR1 is MNHEY and CDR2 is SMNVEV (reference sequence). The V gene end was trimmed by 6 bases and the J gene end by 4 bases; junction bases not matched to a gene: 10. The CDR3 loop spans 16 amino acids. DNA of the CDR3: TGTGCCAGCAGATCGGTAGCGGGAGGTTGGGCAGATACGCAGTATTTT. This encodes CASRSVAGGWADTQYF.

J is TRBJ2-7 and V is TRBV6-5, with D possibly TRBD1 on 7 matching bases. This CDR3 comprises 13 residues. V was clipped by 6 bases and J by 3 bases, with 12 bases between them. The V gene's germline CDR1 is MNHEY and CDR2 SVGAGI. DNA of the CDR3: TGTGCCAGCAGGGGGGGACAGAGCTACGAGCAGTACTTC. It encodes CASRGGQSYEQYF.

The DNA of the CDR3 is TGTGCCAGCAGCGCGCTAGCGGGAGGGCCCGAGGCGCAGTATTTT. As protein: CASSALAGGPEAQYF. This chain uses TRBV5-6 with TRBJ2-3; TRBD2 aligns across 12 bases. Germline CDR1 and CDR2: SGHDT and YYEEEE. J was trimmed by 10 bases and V by 4 bases; bases with no gene match: 10. The CDR3 totals 15 residues. Using reference TRBV5-6 and TRBJ2-3 for the parts outside the CDR3, the full variable domain is DAGVTQSPTHLIKTRGQQVTLRCSPKSGHDTVSWYQQALGQGPQFIFQYYEEEERQRGNFPDRFSGHQFPNYSSELNVNALLLGDSALYLCASSALAGGPEAQYFGPGTRLTVL.

This clone was observed a single time. The V call is TRBV7-2, the J call TRBJ1-2; the match to TRBD1 covers 7 bases. The length of the CDR3 is 13 residues. V dropped 5 bases and J dropped 4; count of bases not matched to a gene: 4. Germline V CDR1 and CDR2: SGHTA, FQGNSA. CDR3 amino acids: CASSTPGGYGYTF. The CDR3 DNA sequence: TGTGCCAGCAGCACCCCAGGGGGCTATGGCTACACCTTC.

The chain carries TRBV11-2 and TRBJ1-5, with D unresolved. Germline V gene sequence: CDR1 SGHAT, CDR2 FQNNGV. The CDR3 totals 13 residues. V was shortened by 3 bases and J by 9 bases, with 12 bases between the two germline ends. The CDR3 DNA reads as TGTGCCAGCAGCTTGGGTTCCGCAGGGCCCCAGCATTTT. It translates to CASSLGSAGPQHF.

V usage is TRBV7-2 and J usage is TRBJ2-1; TRBD2 matches at 13 bases. Unmatched junction bases numbered 7, after V lost 5 bases and J lost 12 bases. Germline assignment: CDR1 SGHTA and CDR2 FQGNSA. The CDR3 is 14 residues long. The CDR3 sequence: CASSQRTSGGGQFF. The CDR3 DNA sequence: TGTGCCAGCAGCCAGCGGACTAGCGGGGGTGGGCAGTTCTTC.

V and J are TRBV7-8 and TRBJ1-3; TRBD1 is a possible D gene (5 bases). V shed 4 bases and J shed 4 bases, with 20 bases lying between them. CDR1 and CDR2 from the germline V gene are SGHVS and FQNEAQ. The CDR3 extends over 17 amino acids. CDR3 nucleotides: TGTGCCAGCAGCTCCCCCGTGAAAGGGGCCTCAGGAAACACCATATATTTT. This gives the protein CASSSPVKGASGNTIYF.